Shown below are 22 T cell receptor beta chains from a single sample sequenced in a study of shared clonotypes between healthy human individuals. Clones were sequenced by immunoSEQ multiplex PCR, and TCRdb holds only the in-frame ones, with some missing. The sample has 300,000 or so clones; under 80% are singletons. The specimen sequenced was memory CD4+ T cells sorted from blood. The subset: CD45RA-negative fraction. These receptors all stem from a man aged 30 to 45 in good health.

This clone was picked up a small number of times. CDR3 sequence reads: CASSLSPDRSSFDGYTF. The CDR3 DNA sequence: TGTGCCAGCAGTTTATCCCCGGACAGATCTTCCTTTGATGGCTACACCTTC. The rearrangement joins TRBV27 to TRBJ1-2, with a possible D match to TRBD1 (6 bases). There are 17 residues in the CDR3. The V gene lost 0 bases and the J gene lost 6 bases, with 20 bases spanning the gap. Germline V gene lookup returns CDR1 MNHEY and CDR2 SMNVEV (reference sequence).

The rearrangement joins TRBV7-9 to TRBJ2-3; a weak D match, TRBD2 (5 bases). Trimming cost V 1 base and J 3 bases, with 11 bases left between them. The CDR3 is made up of 15 amino acids. CDR1 and CDR2 (germline): SEHNR, FQNEAQ (reference sequence). CDR3 nucleotides: TGTGCCAGCAGCTTAGGGGTACTAGTTACAGATACGCAGTATTTT. Translating gives CASSLGVLVTDTQYF.

The V gene is TRBV10-3, the J gene TRBJ1-2; D might be TRBD1 (6 bases). Germline V gene data show CDR1 as ENHRY and CDR2 as SYGVKD. This CDR3 has 14 residues. V lost 1 base and J 7 bases, leaving 13 bases between the germline ends. The CDR3 bases are TGTGCCATCAGTGAGTTGGGGGCCGGAGCTGGCTACACCTTC. It encodes CAISELGAGAGYTF.

This chain uses TRBV6-6 with TRBJ1-4, with D perhaps TRBD1 (5 bases). V gave up 5 bases and J gave up 7 bases, with 17 bases separating them. The germline V gene has CDR1 MNHNY and CDR2 SVGAGI (reference sequence). The length of the CDR3 is 15 residues. The CDR3 reads CASSVHFRGSEKLFF. For the CDR3, the DNA is TGTGCCAGCAGTGTACATTTTAGGGGTAGTGAAAAACTGTTTTTT.

The chain employs TRBV28 and TRBJ2-5; D perhaps matches TRBD1 (6 bases). V was shortened by 3 bases and J by 2 bases, with 13 bases between the two germline ends. Germline CDR1 reads MDHEN; CDR2 reads SYDVKM. CDR3 length equals 15 residues. The CDR3 DNA reads TGTGCCAGCAGTTTCGGTGGGGGCTGGCAAGAGACCCAGTACTTC. Encoded protein: CASSFGGGWQETQYF.

This clone was seen many times. The chain has TRBV5-1 and TRBJ2-5; D is perhaps TRBD2 (6 bases). The germline CDR1 and CDR2 sequences are SGHRS and YFSETQ. The V end lost 0 bases, the J end lost 7 bases, and 16 bases lay between the germline ends. The CDR3 is 15 residues long. The CDR3 nucleotides read TGCGCCAGCAGCTTGGCGGGAGCCCTAAAGGGGACCCAGTACTTC. Its translation: CASSLAGALKGTQYF.

The J gene is TRBJ2-5, the V gene TRBV11-2; 8 bases are shared with TRBD2. This CDR3 region has 14 residues. The V gene's germline CDR1 is SGHAT and CDR2 FQNNGV. With 5 bases clipped from V and 7 bases from J, the junction kept 9 bases outside the gene matches. Here the CDR3 DNA reads TGTGCCAGCAGCGTTAGCGGGGTCCCAGGGACCCAGTACTTC. Translating it yields CASSVSGVPGTQYF.

The chain carries TRBV6-1 and TRBJ1-3, with unresolved D. Germline V gene sequence: CDR1 MNHNS, CDR2 SASEGT. The CDR3 spans 13 residues. V was pared by 8 bases and J by 3 bases, with 11 bases between. This chain's CDR3 is CASLVVFGNTIYF. The CDR3 DNA is TGTGCCAGCCTAGTCGTCTTTGGAAACACCATATATTTT.

The chain employs TRBV7-2 and TRBJ2-5, with D possibly matching TRBD2 (6 bases). V gave up 1 base and J gave up 5 bases, with 14 bases separating them. Per the germline V gene, CDR1 is SGHTA and CDR2 is FQGNSA. This CDR3 has 15 amino acids. CDR3 sequence (DNA): TGTGCCAGCAGCTTAGATCCGGGAGCCCATGAGACCCAGTACTTC. This encodes CASSLDPGAHETQYF. The full variable domain, in which reference TRBV7-2 and TRBJ2-5 provide the parts outside the CDR3, is GAGVSQSPSNKVTEKGKDVELRCDPISGHTALYWYRQSLGQGLEFLIYFQGNSAPDKSGLPSDRFSAERTGGSVSTLTIQRTQQEDSAVYLCASSLDPGAHETQYFGPGTRLLVL.

As to this clone: At one end the junction does not follow the germline gene, possibly because of a read error. CDR3 nucleotides: TGTGCCAGCATTGAACAGGGTCCCACAGATACGCAGTATTTT. Encoded protein: CASIEQGPTDTQYF. The genes are TRBV2 and TRBJ2-3, with a possible D match to TRBD1 (6 bases). This CDR3 is 14 amino acids long. Germline loops: CDR1 SNHLY, CDR2 FYNNEI.

The rearrangement links TRBV18 to TRBJ1-1; TRBD1 might be the D (5 bases). The germline V gene encodes CDR1 KGHSH and CDR2 LQKENI. V was shortened by 3 bases and J by 3 bases, with 11 bases between the two germline ends. The CDR3 loop spans 14 amino acids. The DNA of the CDR3 is TGTGCCAGCTCACCTCTGGGGCGGGACACTGAAGCTTTCTTT. Protein product: CASSPLGRDTEAFF. Drawing the rest from reference TRBV18 and TRBJ1-1, the complete variable domain is NAGVMQNPRHLVRRRGQEARLRCSPMKGHSHVYWYRQLPEEGLKFMVYLQKENIIDESGMPKERFSAEFPKEGPSILRIQQVVRGDSAAYFCASSPLGRDTEAFFGQGTRLTVV.

V gene TRBV4-3 combines with J gene TRBJ2-2; 12 bases match TRBD2. The germline V gene encodes CDR1 LGHNA and CDR2 YSLEER. This CDR3 is built from 17 residues. Trimming removed 2 bases from V and 7 bases from J; junction bases left unmatched: 8. The CDR3 DNA is TGCGCCAGCAGCCAACACGGACTAGCGGGAATTATCGGGGAGCTGTTTTTT. This codes for CASSQHGLAGIIGELFF.

This clone was picked up a small number of times. The V and J genes are TRBV14 and TRBJ2-1; TRBD1 matches at 7 bases. Germline CDR1 SGHDN, CDR2 FVKESK. This CDR3 contains 16 residues. With 3 bases clipped from V and 9 bases from J, the junction kept 14 bases outside the gene matches. The CDR3: CASSQGAFGTDPEQFF. CDR3 DNA: TGTGCCAGCAGCCAGGGGGCCTTCGGGACAGACCCTGAGCAGTTCTTC.

The rearrangement uses TRBV6-1 and TRBJ2-1, with D hard to call. The length of the CDR3 is 15 residues. With 3 bases removed from V and 1 base from J, the gap between germline ends came to 10 bases. Germline lookup yields CDR1 MNHNS and CDR2 SASEGT. CDR3 region: CASSELGVSYNEQFF. CDR3 bases: TGTGCCAGCAGTGAGCTAGGCGTTTCCTACAATGAGCAGTTCTTC.

The chain employs TRBV5-1 and TRBJ2-7; maybe TRBD2 (6 bases). Germline values: CDR1 SGHRS, CDR2 YFSETQ. Deletions cut 3 bases from V and 6 bases from J, with 13 bases between. The CDR3 covers 13 residues. CDR3 DNA: TGCGCCAGCAGCTCGGACTATGGGGGCGAGCAGTACTTC. Translation: CASSSDYGGEQYF.

The chain has TRBV2 and TRBJ2-4; D may correspond to TRBD1 or TRBD2 (5 bases each). Trimming removed 3 bases from V and 1 base from J, with 7 bases in between. Germline CDR1 is SNHLY and CDR2 is FYNNEI. The CDR3 length is 14 residues. The CDR3 sequence: CASSEGVAKNIQYF. CDR3 in DNA: TGTGCCAGCAGTGAGGGGGTTGCCAAAAACATTCAGTACTTC.

V is TRBV19 and J is TRBJ2-2; D perhaps matches TRBD1 (6 bases). The V end lost 4 bases, the J end lost 3 bases, and 12 bases lay between the germline ends. The CDR3 consists of 15 residues. Germline V lookup: CDR1 LNHDA, CDR2 SQIVND (reference sequence). The CDR3 sequence: CASSNRDTYTGELFF. The CDR3 DNA follows: TGTGCCAGTAGTAACCGGGACACCTACACCGGGGAGCTGTTTTTT.

This chain links TRBV5-1 with TRBJ2-1; 12 bases map to TRBD2. The CDR3 extends over 17 amino acids. Germline V gene sequence: CDR1 SGHRS, CDR2 YFSETQ. V shed 4 bases, J shed 8 bases, and the junction held 13 bases outside the gene matches. The CDR3 DNA is TGCGCCAGCAGCACCCGACTAGCGGGAGTTCCCTTGGATGAGCAGTTCTTC. Residues: CASSTRLAGVPLDEQFF.

The count of this clone is one. The rearrangement joins TRBV28 to TRBJ1-4; 8 bases agree with TRBD1. CDR1 is MDHEN and CDR2 is SYDVKM in the germline V gene. Germline trimming cut 6 bases from V and 5 bases from J; bases unmatched to any gene: 5. The CDR3 loop spans 14 amino acids. The CDR3 bases are TGTGCCAGCAGGAACAGGGGGACAAATGAAAAACTGTTTTTT. Encoded protein: CASRNRGTNEKLFF.

This sequence joins TRBV5-6 and TRBJ2-3; 9 bases line up with TRBD2. J gave up 8 bases and V 0 bases, and 10 bases lay outside the gene matches. Germline V CDR1 and CDR2: SGHDT, YYEEEE. This CDR3 is built from 16 residues. The CDR3 loop is CASSLAGSGSSGTQYF. The CDR3 DNA is TGTGCCAGCAGCTTGGCAGGTAGCGGGAGCTCTGGTACGCAGTATTTT.

CDR3 nucleotide sequence: TGTGCCAGCAGGCGACAGGGATACTCTGGAAACACCATATATTTT. Protein: CASRRQGYSGNTIYF. This chain joins TRBV7-9 and TRBJ1-3, with 7 bases identical to TRBD1. Germline CDR1 is SEHNR and CDR2 is FQNEAQ (reference sequence). With V trimmed by 6 bases and J by 0 bases, 5 bases remained unmatched. The CDR3 has 15 residues.

The chain has TRBV11-2 and TRBJ2-7, with a tentative D call TRBD1 (6 bases). CDR3 size: 14 residues. Trimming pared 0 bases from V and 7 bases from J, leaving 13 bases between. Germline V CDR1 and CDR2: SGHAT, FQNNGV. CDR3 in amino acids: CASSLDAGTPEQYF. The CDR3 DNA reads as TGTGCCAGCAGCTTAGATGCTGGGACACCGGAGCAGTACTTC. The complete variable domain, with remaining parts taken from reference TRBV11-2 and TRBJ2-7, reads EAGVAQSPRYKIIEKRQSVAFWCNPISGHATLYWYQQILGQGPKLLIQFQNNGVVDDSQLPKDRFSAERLKGVDSTLKIQPAKLEDSAVYLCASSLDAGTPEQYFGPGTRLTVT.